These 32 T cell receptor beta chains were sequenced from one sample in a study of blood T cell repertoires in COVID-19. Produced via immunoSEQ multiplex PCR; TCRdb's table is partial and in-frame only. The sample yields 250,000 to 350,000 clones, about 88% seen once. Sequenced material: peripheral blood. The origin of the receptors is a human donor with COVID-19, enrolled during active disease. The donor label of this sample is uncertain.

The chain uses TRBV7-8 and TRBJ2-1, with 9 bases matching TRBD2. The CDR3 is made up of 15 amino acids. Germline values: CDR1 SGHVS, CDR2 FQNEAQ. V dropped 8 bases and J dropped 8; count of bases not matched to a gene: 13. The CDR3 loop is CASAGGLAGFDEQFF. The CDR3, as DNA: TGTGCCAGCGCCGGGGGACTAGCCGGCTTCGATGAGCAGTTCTTC.

The chain uses TRBV18 and TRBJ1-5; maybe TRBD1 (5 bases). This CDR3 contains 15 residues. V gave up 2 bases and J gave up 6 bases, with 14 bases separating them. Germline values: CDR1 KGHSH, CDR2 LQKENI. The CDR3 loop reads CASSPGQGGIQPQHF. CDR3 DNA sequence: TGTGCCAGCTCACCAGGCCAGGGCGGAATTCAGCCCCAGCATTTT.

This rearrangement joins TRBV29-1 to TRBJ2-1, with a possible D match to TRBD2 (6 bases). This CDR3 is 15 amino acids long. Trimming left V 7 bases short and J 1 base short, with 17 bases between. Per the germline V gene, CDR1 is SQVTM and CDR2 is ANQGSEA. The CDR3 DNA reads as TGCAGCGCTAAAGGCGGGACTCAATCCTACAATGAGCAGTTCTTC. Translated, it gives CSAKGGTQSYNEQFF.

This clone was counted a single time. The chain joins TRBV2 to TRBJ2-1; 8 bases fit TRBD2. The ends lost 2 bases at V and 6 bases at J; junction bases unmatched: 6. The CDR3 spans 15 residues. Germline-derived CDR1 and CDR2 are SNHLY and FYNNEI. The CDR3 spells CASSESVGRANEQFF. CDR3 bases: TGTGCCAGCAGTGAATCGGTCGGGAGGGCCAATGAGCAGTTCTTC. Supplemented by reference TRBV2 and TRBJ2-1, the full variable domain reads EPEVTQTPSHQVTQMGQEVILRCVPISNHLYFYWYRQILGQKVEFLVSFYNNEISEKSEIFDDQFSVERPDGSNFTLKIRSTKLEDSAMYFCASSESVGRANEQFFGPGTRLTVL.

J is TRBJ2-5 and V is TRBV11-1; 7 bases are a match to TRBD1. Per the germline V gene, CDR1 is SGHAT and CDR2 is FQDESV (reference sequence). Unmatched junction bases numbered 8, after V lost 5 bases and J lost 5 bases. The CDR3 runs to 14 residues. CDR3 coding DNA: TGTGCCAGCAGCCCTCCGACAGGGACGGAGACCCAGTACTTC. This codes for CASSPPTGTETQYF.

This sequence joins TRBV10-1 and TRBJ2-1; D gene ambiguous. The V and J ends lost 4 bases and 6 bases respectively, with 13 bases between them. Germline loops: CDR1 WNHNN, CDR2 SYGVQD (reference sequence). The CDR3 totals 14 residues. CDR3 nucleotide sequence: TGCGCCAGCAGTGGGAGTCTTGAAGCCAATGAGCAGTTCTTC. Translated: CASSGSLEANEQFF.

This clone was counted only a few times. The rearrangement uses TRBV24-1 and TRBJ2-1; possibly TRBD1 for D (6 bases). V lost 3 bases, J lost 6 bases, and 20 bases lay in between. The CDR3 has 17 residues. CDR1 KGHDR and CDR2 SFDVKD come from the germline V gene. Written as DNA, the CDR3 is TGTGCCACCAGTGATCTGGAACTAGAGGGGGATGGCAATGAGCAGTTCTTC. This sequence encodes CATSDLELEGDGNEQFF.

Turning to this clone: A read error may account for a junction end that differs from germline. This sequence joins TRBV7-2 and TRBJ1-2; 9 bases align to TRBD1. The CDR3 has 12 amino acids. CDR1 is SGHTA, CDR2 FQGNSA, per germline. The DNA for the CDR3 is TGTGCCAGCAGCACCACCGGGACAGGGCCTAACTTC. This codes for CASSTTGTGPNF.

This chain links TRBV6-1 with TRBJ1-2; 11 positions agree with TRBD1. Germline V CDR1 and CDR2: MNHNS, SASEGT. This CDR3 has 16 amino acids. Losses at the gene ends were 6 bases for V and 4 bases for J; bases not matched to a gene: 10. The DNA for the CDR3 is TGTGCCAGCAGAGAATCCAGGACAGGGGGCCTCTATGGCTACACCTTC. It codes for CASRESRTGGLYGYTF.

V is TRBV11-1 and J is TRBJ2-7, with D possibly being TRBD1 (6 bases). Germline loops: CDR1 SGHAT, CDR2 FQDESV (reference sequence). The CDR3 has 14 residues. The ends were cut back, 5 bases at V and 0 bases at J, with 11 bases in the middle. CDR3 protein: CASSQDSNSYEQYF. As DNA, the CDR3 is TGTGCCAGCAGCCAGGACAGTAACTCCTACGAGCAGTACTTC.

This clone was detected only once. CDR3 residues: CASTIGLAGDINEQFF. The CDR3 DNA sequence: TGTGCCAGCACGATAGGACTAGCGGGAGATATAAATGAGCAGTTCTTC. This chain uses TRBV2 with TRBJ2-1; 13 bases align to TRBD2. The V segment lost 7 bases and the J segment 7 bases; nucleotides outside the gene matches: 10. The CDR3 has 16 residues. The germline gives CDR1 SNHLY, CDR2 FYNNEI.

The V gene is TRBV18, the J gene TRBJ2-5; unclear D gene. The CDR3 runs 15 residues. V dropped 5 bases and J dropped 5 bases, with 18 bases sitting between them. Per the germline V gene, CDR1 is KGHSH and CDR2 is LQKENI. The CDR3 coding sequence is TGTGCCAGCTCAGGTCGTGTCCTTGAGTTGGAGACCCAGTACTTC. Its translation: CASSGRVLELETQYF.

V is TRBV10-3 and J is TRBJ1-2; 7 bases are shared with TRBD1. Trimming at V came to 2 bases and at J to 5 bases, leaving 8 bases not matched to a gene. Germline loops: CDR1 ENHRY, CDR2 SYGVKD. The CDR3 is 15 residues long. This CDR3 is CAISENRDRLYGYTF. The DNA of the CDR3 is TGTGCCATCAGTGAGAACCGGGACAGACTTTATGGCTACACCTTC.

This clone has a handful of counts. Other nucleotide sequences from this sample produce the same CDR3. The J gene is TRBJ2-1, the V gene TRBV18; 13 bases map to TRBD2. The germline CDR1 and CDR2 sequences are KGHSH and LQKENI. This CDR3 has 16 residues. Losses at the gene ends were 2 bases for V and 2 bases for J; bases not matched to a gene: 0. CDR3 bases: TGTGCCAGCTCACCAGGGACTAGCGGGGCCTACAATGAGCAGTTCTTC. As protein: CASSPGTSGAYNEQFF.

The gene calls are TRBV6-5 and TRBJ2-3; the D gene is possibly TRBD2 (7 bases). Germline-derived CDR1 and CDR2 are MNHEY and SVGAGI. The CDR3 is 14 amino acids. The germline V and J ends were trimmed by 8 bases and 1 base, with 13 bases remaining between them. This CDR3 reads CASRDTSGTDTQYF. The CDR3 coding sequence is TGTGCCAGCCGGGACACTAGCGGCACAGATACGCAGTATTTT.

V gene TRBV5-1 combines with J gene TRBJ1-4, with 7 bases fitting TRBD1. Unmatched junction bases numbered 8, after V lost 5 bases and J lost 7 bases. Germline V lookup: CDR1 SGHRS, CDR2 YFSETQ. The CDR3 covers 14 residues. The CDR3 loop reads CASRPQGVGEKLFF. For the CDR3, the DNA is TGCGCCAGCAGGCCTCAGGGGGTGGGTGAAAAACTGTTTTTT. Full variable domain (missing parts from reference TRBV5-1 and TRBJ1-4): KAGVTQTPRYLIKTRGQQVTLSCSPISGHRSVSWYQQTPGQGLQFLFEYFSETQRNKGNFPGRFSGRQFSNSRSEMNVSTLELGDSALYLCASRPQGVGEKLFFGSGTQLSVL.

The V call is TRBV27, the J call TRBJ1-5, with D possibly matching TRBD1 (6 bases). Trimming shortened V by 2 bases and J by 11 bases, and 13 bases separated the two germline ends. Per germline, CDR1 MNHEY and CDR2 SMNVEV (reference sequence). There are 13 residues in the CDR3. The CDR3 DNA sequence: TGTGCCAGCAGTTTAGAGGGGGTGACGGCCCAGCATTTT. Residues: CASSLEGVTAQHF.

The chain links TRBV11-2 to TRBJ1-1; D is undetermined. Deletions cut 3 bases from V and 2 bases from J, with 13 bases between. This CDR3 has 15 residues. Germline CDR1 and CDR2: SGHAT and FQNNGV. The CDR3 DNA follows: TGTGCCAGCAGCTTGGCGGTCCCGGGTAACACTGAAGCTTTCTTT. As protein: CASSLAVPGNTEAFF.

This clone was observed a single time. This chain links TRBV12-3 or TRBV12-4 with TRBJ1-3, with D unclear. The V gene lost 0 bases and the J gene lost 9 bases, with 9 bases spanning the gap. The CDR3 is 13 amino acids. The DNA of the CDR3 is TGTGCCAGCAGTTTAGCGCCGGAGCGCACCATATATTTT. Its translation: CASSLAPERTIYF.

The V and J genes are TRBV5-4 and TRBJ2-2, with D tentatively TRBD1 (5 bases). The CDR3 runs 15 residues. V was cut by 3 bases and J by 5 bases, with 14 bases left in between. Germline lookup yields CDR1 SGHNT and CDR2 YYREEE (reference sequence). The CDR3 sequence: CASSSSMGPTGELFF. Here the CDR3 DNA reads TGTGCCAGCAGCTCGTCTATGGGGCCGACCGGGGAGCTGTTTTTT.

The chain links TRBV7-3 to TRBJ1-2; maybe TRBD1 (5 bases). Germline-derived CDR1 and CDR2 are SGHTA and FQGTGA. Trimming took 4 bases from V and 5 from J, leaving 11 bases between them. The CDR3 totals 13 residues. The CDR3 is CASSSPGVYGYTF. Written as DNA, the CDR3 is TGTGCCAGCAGCTCCCCGGGGGTTTATGGCTACACCTTC.

CDR3 nucleotides: TGTGCCAGCAGCTCTACGGGACAGGGGGCGGACGAGCAGTACTTC. It translates to CASSSTGQGADEQYF. The J gene is TRBJ2-7, the V gene TRBV7-3, with 12 positions matching TRBD1. The J segment lost 5 bases and the V segment lost 4 bases, leaving 6 bases of the junction unmatched. The V gene's germline CDR1 is SGHTA and CDR2 FQGTGA. This CDR3 contains 15 residues.

This clone was recorded once. V usage is TRBV19 and J usage is TRBJ2-7; 7 bases align to TRBD1. Germline assignment: CDR1 LNHDA and CDR2 SQIVND (reference sequence). Trimming at V came to 7 bases and at J to 2 bases, leaving 8 bases not matched to a gene. The CDR3 is 14 amino acids. The CDR3 reads CASTRPGTAYEQYF. The CDR3 DNA follows: TGTGCCAGTACTAGACCCGGGACAGCCTACGAGCAGTACTTC.

The genes are TRBV5-1 and TRBJ2-5; 8 nucleotides line up with TRBD1. The CDR3 sequence is 15 residues long. Germline CDR1 is SGHRS and CDR2 is YFSETQ. Trimming at V came to 0 bases and at J to 1 base, leaving 2 bases not matched to a gene. The CDR3 region has the DNA TGCGCCAGCAGCTTGGGTACAGGGGGCCAAGAGACCCAGTACTTC. This codes for CASSLGTGGQETQYF.

The gene calls are TRBV7-2 and TRBJ1-5, with 7 positions matching TRBD1. Germline assignment: CDR1 SGHTA and CDR2 FQGNSA. J gave up 9 bases and V 2 bases, and 7 bases lay outside the gene matches. The CDR3 totals 14 residues. In DNA, the CDR3 is TGTGCCAGCAGCTTACAACAGGGGACGACGCCCCAGCATTTT. Its translation is CASSLQQGTTPQHF. Full variable domain (missing parts from reference TRBV7-2 and TRBJ1-5): GAGVSQSPSNKVTEKGKDVELRCDPISGHTALYWYRQSLGQGLEFLIYFQGNSAPDKSGLPSDRFSAERTGGSVSTLTIQRTQQEDSAVYLCASSLQQGTTPQHFGDGTRLSIL.

The sample holds a few counts of this clone. The CDR3 here is CASSVQGTGANVLTF. For the CDR3, the DNA is TGTGCCAGCAGTGTCCAGGGTACTGGGGCCAACGTCCTGACTTTC. The chain combines TRBV9 with TRBJ2-6; maybe TRBD1 (5 bases). V was cut by 5 bases and J by 2 bases, with 11 bases left in between. Per the germline V gene, CDR1 is SGDLS and CDR2 is YYNGEE. This CDR3 is built from 15 residues.

The rearrangement joins TRBV28 to TRBJ2-7; tentatively, D is TRBD2 (5 bases). The CDR3 runs to 15 residues. Trimming shortened V by 6 bases and J by 0 bases, and 15 bases separated the two germline ends. Germline V CDR1 and CDR2: MDHEN, SYDVKM. The CDR3 coding sequence is TGTGCCAGCAGCCCCGGGGTTGGGTACTCCTACGAGCAGTACTTC. It encodes CASSPGVGYSYEQYF.

This sequence joins TRBV28 and TRBJ2-7, with 13 bases lining up with TRBD2. CDR3 length equals 18 residues. Germline trimming cut 7 bases from V and 6 bases from J; bases unmatched to any gene: 18. Germline loops: CDR1 MDHEN, CDR2 SYDVKM. The CDR3 is CASTRGQQGLAGVSEQYF. CDR3 DNA: TGTGCCAGCACCCGGGGACAGCAAGGACTAGCGGGAGTCTCCGAGCAGTACTTC.

This clone was seen just once. The CDR3 region is CASIRQGPDYGYTF. The CDR3 coding sequence is TGTGCCAGCATAAGGCAGGGGCCGGACTATGGCTACACCTTC. The rearrangement joins TRBV28 to TRBJ1-2, with D possibly matching TRBD1 (6 bases). Germline CDR1 and CDR2: MDHEN and SYDVKM. The CDR3 sequence is 14 residues long. Trimming shortened V by 7 bases and J by 3 bases, and 15 bases separated the two germline ends.

This sequence joins TRBV28 and TRBJ1-5; D remains unclear. The germline V gene encodes CDR1 MDHEN and CDR2 SYDVKM. Trimming removed 3 bases at V and 4 bases at J, with 7 bases between. The CDR3 has 13 residues. CDR3 nucleotide sequence: TGTGCCAGCAGTTTCACGGTTAATCAGCCCCAGCATTTT. Translated, it gives CASSFTVNQPQHF.

The genes are TRBV15 and TRBJ2-2; D perhaps matches TRBD2 (6 bases). This CDR3 comprises 15 residues. Looked up from germline, CDR1 is LNHNV and CDR2 is YYDKDF (reference sequence). The V gene lost 0 bases and the J gene lost 4 bases, with 9 bases spanning the gap. For the CDR3, the DNA is TGTGCCACCAGCAGAGATCCGCGGGGCACCGGGGAGCTGTTTTTT. This sequence encodes CATSRDPRGTGELFF.

This clone was seen once. Distinct nucleotide sequences in the sample also encode this CDR3. This rearrangement joins TRBV5-1 to TRBJ1-1; a weak D match, TRBD1 (6 bases). With 0 bases removed from V and 0 bases from J, the gap between germline ends came to 9 bases. Germline V gene sequence: CDR1 SGHRS, CDR2 YFSETQ. The CDR3 has 15 residues. The CDR3 coding sequence is TGCGCCAGCAGCTTGGGGGGGCAGATGAACACTGAAGCTTTCTTT. Protein product: CASSLGGQMNTEAFF.